The present entry profiles one T cell receptor (beta chain) with its context. Generated by immunoSEQ multiplex PCR, the TCRdb table keeps only in-frame clones and is missing some. The sample holds approximately 76,000 clones, 91% seen once. The data stem from a study of technical replicates of blood from a few donors. Germline V gene lookup returns CDR1 GTSNPN and CDR2 SVGIG (reference sequence). The ends were cut back, 8 bases at V and 4 bases at J, with 21 bases in the middle. The CDR3 covers 15 residues. V and J are TRBV30 and TRBJ1-3, with D possibly TRBD1 on 5 matching bases. The TCR originated in a human donor in good health. Sample: T cells isolated from PBMCs. The CDR3 loop is CAQTHAGEYGNTIYF. The CDR3 region has the DNA TGTGCCCAGACCCACGCGGGGGAATACGGAAACACCATATATTTT.